This TCR beta chain was retrieved from a study of T-cell memory formation after mild COVID-19. About the research overall: Clusters were largely donor specific. Broader study findings: CD4+ contracting clones were mainly CM and EM; CD8+ ones, EMRA.

Each CDR3 protein is one row after TCRdb ran MiXCR on the 5' RACE reads. The sample lists around 190,000 distinct CDR3 sequences, less than 20% occurring once. This clonotype appeared many times. What it binds is unknown. The CDR3 contains 13 residues. The ends were cut back, 6 bases at V and 9 bases at J, with 17 bases in the middle. This clonotype originated in a man aged 18 to 35 who had mild COVID-19 (a few samples of this study predate the infection). Cell type and time point are not known. The chain has TRBV12-3 or TRBV12-4 and TRBJ1-1; weak D call: TRBD1 (5 bases). Sequenced sample: PBMCs or a T cell subset sorted from them (not recorded which). The CDR3 DNA reads TGTGCCAGCAGCCCGGGACCGGGACTTCAAGCTTTCTTT. As protein: CASSPGPGLQAFF.